Presented here are 13 T cell receptor beta chains from one specimen sequenced in a study of T cell responses to AZD1222 COVID-19 vaccine. Produced via immunoSEQ multiplex PCR; TCRdb's table is partial and in-frame only. The table records 60,000 to 95,000 clones, around nine tenths of them present only once. The specimen was peripheral blood, collected 28 days after the second AZD1222 dose. The receptors originated from an adult who received the AZD1222 COVID-19 vaccine.

The rearrangement uses TRBV7-9 and TRBJ2-3; D not certain. The CDR3 loop spans 13 amino acids. Germline V gene sequence: CDR1 SEHNR, CDR2 FQNEAQ (reference sequence). V was clipped by 8 bases and J by 6 bases, with 15 bases between them. CDR3 sequence reads: CASPPDGHDTQYF. The CDR3 bases are TGTGCCAGCCCACCCGACGGCCACGATACGCAGTATTTT.

The chain couples TRBV6-5 to TRBJ1-2; no clear D gene. The CDR3 has 15 residues. The germline CDR1 and CDR2 sequences are MNHEY and SVGAGI. Trimming shortened V by 2 bases and J by 5 bases, and 15 bases separated the two germline ends. The DNA for the CDR3 is TGTGCCAGCAGTTACGGGGTCGGTCCAATATATGGCTACACCTTC. It translates to CASSYGVGPIYGYTF.

The J gene is TRBJ1-5, the V gene TRBV11-2; D not resolved. Germline-derived CDR1 and CDR2 are SGHAT and FQNNGV. The V and J ends lost 5 bases and 0 bases respectively, with 5 bases between them. The CDR3 has 13 residues. CDR3 in DNA: TGTGCCAGCAGCCAGGTTAGCAATCAGCCCCAGCATTTT. Translating it yields CASSQVSNQPQHF.

This rearrangement joins TRBV6-1 to TRBJ1-5; 9 bases align to TRBD1. With V trimmed by 6 bases and J by 4 bases, 10 bases remained unmatched. The CDR3 loop spans 16 amino acids. Looked up from germline, CDR1 is MNHNS and CDR2 is SASEGT. The CDR3 loop reads CASRENTGGLNQPQHF. The CDR3 nucleotides are TGTGCCAGCAGGGAAAATACAGGGGGCCTAAATCAGCCCCAGCATTTT.

The V call is TRBV6-1, the J call TRBJ1-2, with D unresolved. V dropped 3 bases and J dropped 8 bases, with 7 bases sitting between them. The germline CDR1 and CDR2 sequences are MNHNS and SASEGT. The CDR3 covers 11 residues. In DNA, the CDR3 is TGTGCCAGCAGTGACGGGCGGGGCTACACCTTC. Residues: CASSDGRGYTF.

V is TRBV7-9 and J is TRBJ1-6; 11 bases map to TRBD1. Trimming at V came to 0 bases and at J to 10 bases, leaving 5 bases not matched to a gene. The CDR3 length is 16 residues. Germline CDR1 and CDR2: SEHNR and FQNEAQ (reference sequence). The CDR3 bases are TGTGCCAGCAGCTTAGCGATTGGACAGGGGGCCTCACCCCTCCACTTT. Protein product: CASSLAIGQGASPLHF.

The chain uses TRBV2 and TRBJ2-7; 7 bases align to TRBD2. With V trimmed by 11 bases and J by 5 bases, 18 bases remained unmatched. The CDR3 runs to 15 residues. The germline V gene has CDR1 SNHLY and CDR2 FYNNEI. The CDR3: CACTMWTSQGNEQYF. The CDR3 DNA reads TGTGCCTGCACGATGTGGACTAGTCAGGGCAACGAGCAGTACTTC.

The V call is TRBV6-1, the J call TRBJ1-6, with a possible D match to TRBD1 (6 bases). CDR1 MNHNS and CDR2 SASEGT come from the germline V gene. The CDR3 sequence is 14 residues long. Trimming took 0 bases from V and 10 from J, leaving 10 bases between them. The CDR3 bases are TGTGCCAGCAGTGAAGCAAACAGGGCCTCACCCCTCCACTTT. As protein: CASSEANRASPLHF.

V usage is TRBV11-1 and J usage is TRBJ1-1; TRBD1 matches at 8 bases. The ends lost 5 bases at V and 5 bases at J; junction bases unmatched: 7. Germline loops: CDR1 SGHAT, CDR2 FQDESV (reference sequence). There are 14 residues in the CDR3. The CDR3 region has the DNA TGTGCCAGCAGCAAAGACAGGGGAAAAACTGAAGCTTTCTTT. Its protein is CASSKDRGKTEAFF.

The genes are TRBV6-1 and TRBJ1-2; 9 nucleotides agree with TRBD1. CDR1 is MNHNS and CDR2 is SASEGT in the germline V gene. Losses at the gene ends were 3 bases for V and 2 bases for J; bases not matched to a gene: 4. This CDR3 region has 15 residues. CDR3 amino acids: CASSERTGANYGYTF. The CDR3, as DNA: TGTGCCAGCAGTGAGAGGACAGGGGCAAACTATGGCTACACCTTC.

This chain connects TRBV7-3 to TRBJ2-3; TRBD2 agrees at 7 bases. V was pared by 5 bases and J by 2 bases, with 7 bases of the junction left unmatched. CDR1 is SGHTA and CDR2 is FQGTGA in the germline V gene. The CDR3 has 15 amino acids. CDR3 sequence (DNA): TGTGCCAGCAGCCCACAGCGGGGCACCACAGATACGCAGTATTTT. It encodes CASSPQRGTTDTQYF.

To note about this clone: One end of the junction varies from germline; a read error may be responsible. The J gene is TRBJ1-2, the V gene TRBV6-1; no clear D gene. The CDR3 extends over 12 amino acids. Germline V gene sequence: CDR1 MNHNS, CDR2 SASEGT. The CDR3 loop reads CASREGYYGYTF. CDR3 in DNA: TGTGCCAGCAGAGAAGGGTACTATGGCTACACCTTC.

The chain is built from TRBV27 and TRBJ2-7, with TRBD1 matching 8 bases. The junction had 8 bases not matched to a gene; V was cut back by 6 bases and J by 4 bases. The CDR3 is made up of 14 amino acids. Germline lookup yields CDR1 MNHEY and CDR2 SMNVEV (reference sequence). This chain's CDR3 is CASRERTGPYEQYF. CDR3 nucleotides: TGTGCCAGCAGAGAGCGGACAGGGCCTTACGAGCAGTACTTC.